This record covers a single T cell receptor (beta chain). Trimming took off 2 bases at V and 2 bases at J, with 11 bases between the two ends. The germline V gene has CDR1 KGHDR and CDR2 SFDVKD. The length of the CDR3 is 15 residues. These data come from a study of blood T cell repertoires in COVID-19. On the study more broadly: The samples span acute and convalescent COVID-19 from the United States, Italy and Spain. Sample material is recorded as cDNA or gDNA derived from T cells, B-cell-depleted T cells, or PBMCs.

Generated by immunoSEQ multiplex PCR, the TCRdb table keeps only in-frame clones and is missing some. The table has approximately 70,000 clones, about nine tenths seen once. This sequence joins TRBV24-1 and TRBJ2-5; TRBD1 is a possible D gene (5 bases). This sequence originates from a man aged 45-65 years with COVID-19, enrolled during active disease. What was sequenced was peripheral blood. CDR3 in amino acids: CATSDSRQRQETQYF. In nucleotides, the CDR3 is TGTGCCACCAGTGATTCTCGACAGAGGCAAGAGACCCAGTACTTC.